This entry features one TCR beta chain sequence. This record belongs to a study of blood T cell repertoires in COVID-19. At the level of the study: Donors in the United States, Italy and Spain gave samples during acute or convalescent COVID-19. T cells, B-cell-depleted T cells, or PBMCs provided the cDNA or gDNA that served as material.

CDR3 length equals 13 residues. Germline V CDR1 and CDR2: SEHNR, FQNEAQ (reference sequence). V was shortened by 3 bases and J by 5 bases, with 10 bases between the two germline ends. The method was immunoSEQ multiplex PCR; TCRdb's version includes in-frame clones alone and lacks a portion of them. Found here are 300,000 to 350,000 clones, about 90% of them singletons; the top ten hold more than 1%. Grouping used clinical history reported by participants in a survey and questionnaire. V usage is TRBV7-9 and J usage is TRBJ2-5; tentatively, D is TRBD2 (5 bases). The receptor comes from a woman aged 25 to 39 who had recovered from COVID-19. Source material: PBMCs or T cells enriched from blood (not recorded which). CDR3 in DNA: TGTGCCAGCAGCTTCGGGGAGTGGGAGACCCAGTACTTC. Translation: CASSFGEWETQYF.